This record looks at one T cell receptor (beta chain) sequence and its context. The sample comes from a study of blood T cells in healthy people across ages. The CDR3 runs 14 residues. V lost 1 base to trimming and J lost 5 bases; unmatched junction nucleotides: 4. The germline CDR1 and CDR2 sequences are SNHLY and FYNNEI. Each donor's blood draw was 7.5 to 10 milliliters of peripheral blood. A second PCR of about 6 to 11 cycles used a sample-barcoded 5' primer and a J-beta primer mix. TCRdb fed the 5' RACE reads into MiXCR, producing one record per CDR3 protein. Of hundreds of thousands of distinct CDR3 sequences detected, roughly 46% appear once; the ten largest clones hold around 18%.

V usage is TRBV2 and J usage is TRBJ2-5, with 7 bases that match TRBD2. The sequencing sample was made of blood. The clonotype was recovered from a man older than 75 in good health. In nucleotides, the CDR3 is TGTGCCAGCAGTGAAGGGACTAGTACGGAGACCCAGTACTTC. It encodes CASSEGTSTETQYF.